This T cell receptor beta chain was identified in a study of T-cell memory formation after mild COVID-19. Study results and limitations: Shrinking CD4+ clones were chiefly CM and EM; CD8+ ones were chiefly EMRA.

This clonotype was observed a handful of times. Its antigen remains unknown. The CDR3 contains 13 residues. Trimming pared 2 bases from V and 6 bases from J, leaving 11 bases between. TCRdb re-derived calls from the 5' RACE reads in MiXCR, one entry per CDR3 protein. Of 450,000 to 700,000 distinct CDR3 sequences listed, roughly 18% are singletons. What was sequenced was PBMCs or a T cell subset sorted from them (not recorded which). The origin of this receptor is an adult woman who had mild COVID-19 (a few samples of this study predate the infection). Cell type and time point are not known. V and J are TRBV12-3 or TRBV12-4 and TRBJ2-7; D may be TRBD1 (6 bases). This CDR3 reads CASSLMKGGEQYF. CDR3 nucleotides: TGTGCCAGCAGTTTAATGAAAGGGGGCGAGCAGTACTTC.